The 28 T cell receptor beta chains below were found in one sample sequenced in a study of technical replicates of blood from a few donors. Some clones are missing from TCRdb's copy, which holds only in-frame ones; the method was immunoSEQ multiplex PCR. The data contain more than 65,000 clones, over 80% of them singletons. Material: PBMCs. The receptors shown here come from a human donor in good health. Some clones in this sample may be carry-over from other donors' samples.

V usage is TRBV5-1 and J usage is TRBJ2-5; 16 bases fit TRBD2. From germline, CDR1 is SGHRS and CDR2 YFSETQ. The CDR3 loop spans 20 amino acids. J lost 5 bases, V lost 4 bases, and 17 bases had no gene match. Here the CDR3 DNA reads TGCGCCAGCAGCCCCAAAAACACCGGGACTAGCGGGGGGGCCGGTGAGACCCAGTACTTC. Translated: CASSPKNTGTSGGAGETQYF.

The rearrangement links TRBV4-1 to TRBJ2-1; TRBD2 aligns across 11 bases. Looked up from germline, CDR1 is MGHRA and CDR2 is YSYEKL. V shed 3 bases, J shed 15 bases, and the junction held 10 bases outside the gene matches. The CDR3 extends over 14 amino acids. CDR3: CASSQGGLAASRFF. CDR3 bases: TGCGCCAGCAGCCAGGGGGGACTAGCGGCCTCTCGGTTCTTC.

V is TRBV4-1 and J is TRBJ2-5; maybe TRBD2 (5 bases). V gave up 0 bases and J gave up 3 bases, with 20 bases separating them. The CDR3 extends over 18 amino acids. The V gene's germline CDR1 is MGHRA and CDR2 YSYEKL. CDR3 amino acids: CASSQDRIGRAGEETQYF. The CDR3 DNA follows: TGCGCCAGCAGCCAAGATCGGATAGGGCGGGCTGGGGAAGAGACCCAGTACTTC.

The CDR3 DNA follows: TGCGCCAGCAGCCACCCCGGGAATGAGCAGTTCTTC. It is translated as CASSHPGNEQFF. The J gene is TRBJ2-1, the V gene TRBV4-1; unclear D gene. CDR3 length equals 12 residues. Germline lookup yields CDR1 MGHRA and CDR2 YSYEKL. Trimming left V 3 bases short and J 7 bases short, with 7 bases between.

Worth noting for this clone: The junction and the germline gene differ at one end; a read error may be behind it. J is TRBJ2-3 and V is TRBV6-5; 10 nucleotides line up with TRBD2. Germline CDR1 and CDR2: MNHEY and SVGAGI. This CDR3 spans 13 amino acids. CDR3 region: CASKAGGTGTQYF. The CDR3 bases are TGTGCCAGTAAAGCGGGGGGGACAGGTACGCAGTATTTT.

The gene calls are TRBV4-3 and TRBJ2-3, with D perhaps matching TRBD2 (6 bases). V was clipped by 0 bases and J by 4 bases, with 11 bases between them. From germline, CDR1 is LGHNA and CDR2 YSLEER. The CDR3 covers 15 residues. The CDR3 spells CASSQDPGVADTQYF. CDR3 in DNA: TGCGCCAGCAGCCAAGATCCGGGAGTGGCAGATACGCAGTATTTT.

J is TRBJ2-3 and V is TRBV11-2; TRBD2 matches at 7 bases. V was pared by 0 bases and J by 4 bases, with 10 bases of the junction left unmatched. From germline, CDR1 is SGHAT and CDR2 FQNNGV. The CDR3 covers 17 residues. The CDR3: CASSLEVFAGDADTQYF. Here the CDR3 DNA reads TGTGCCAGCAGCTTAGAAGTGTTTGCGGGAGATGCAGATACGCAGTATTTT.

This chain connects TRBV5-4 to TRBJ2-7, with 7 bases that match TRBD1. V gave up 4 bases and J gave up 2 bases; unmatched junction bases: 6. The CDR3 has 14 residues. Germline values: CDR1 SGHNT, CDR2 YYREEE (reference sequence). CDR3 amino acids: CASSPTGQTYEQYF. CDR3 in DNA: TGTGCCAGCAGCCCCACGGGACAGACCTACGAGCAGTACTTC.

The CDR3 bases are TGCAGCGCCGGGGACAGCCGTCGGAGTGAAGCTTTCTTT. Protein: CSAGDSRRSEAFF. The rearrangement links TRBV29-1 to TRBJ1-1; 7 bases are shared with TRBD1. This CDR3 has 13 amino acids. V shed 7 bases, J shed 7 bases, and the junction held 12 bases outside the gene matches. The germline V gene encodes CDR1 SQVTM and CDR2 ANQGSEA.

The chain links TRBV6-5 to TRBJ2-7, with a possible D match to TRBD2 (6 bases). Germline values: CDR1 MNHEY, CDR2 SVGAGI. This CDR3 is 12 amino acids long. Trimming shortened V by 2 bases and J by 5 bases, and 7 bases separated the two germline ends. The CDR3 loop is CASSYGGNEQYF. DNA of the CDR3: TGTGCCAGCAGTTACGGGGGGAACGAGCAGTACTTC.

V usage is TRBV2 and J usage is TRBJ1-2; no clear D gene. V dropped 8 bases and J dropped 4 bases, with 5 bases sitting between them. Germline V CDR1 and CDR2: SNHLY, FYNNEI. The CDR3 has 10 residues. CDR3 in DNA: TGTGCCAGCGGCCTCTATGGCTACACCTTC. It is translated as CASGLYGYTF. Full variable domain (rest looked up from reference TRBV2 and TRBJ1-2): EPEVTQTPSHQVTQMGQEVILRCVPISNHLYFYWYRQILGQKVEFLVSFYNNEISEKSEIFDDQFSVERPDGSNFTLKIRSTKLEDSAMYFCASGLYGYTFGSGTRLTVV.

The chain recombines TRBV11-2 with TRBJ2-3; D may be TRBD2 (6 bases). The CDR3 sequence is 17 residues long. The V and J ends lost 4 bases and 0 bases respectively, with 17 bases between them. From germline, CDR1 is SGHAT and CDR2 FQNNGV. CDR3 loop: CASSSPPFSGSTDTQYF. The DNA for the CDR3 is TGTGCCAGCAGCTCCCCTCCTTTTAGCGGCAGCACAGATACGCAGTATTTT.

The V gene is TRBV5-4, the J gene TRBJ1-4; 9 bases are a match to TRBD1. Per germline, CDR1 SGHNT and CDR2 YYREEE (reference sequence). With 5 bases clipped from V and 5 bases from J, the junction kept 4 bases outside the gene matches. CDR3 length: 14 amino acids. In nucleotides, the CDR3 is TGTGCCAGCAGACGGGACAGGGAAAATGAAAAACTGTTTTTT. Translated, it gives CASRRDRENEKLFF.

The chain uses TRBV27 and TRBJ2-2; 7 bases map to TRBD2. V was clipped by 0 bases and J by 5 bases; unmatched bases: 6. The length of the CDR3 is 16 residues. The germline V gene has CDR1 MNHEY and CDR2 SMNVEV (reference sequence). The CDR3 loop reads CASSLSVGRLTGELFF. The CDR3 bases are TGTGCCAGCAGTTTATCTGTCGGGAGGTTGACCGGGGAGCTGTTTTTT.

The V gene is TRBV6-5, the J gene TRBJ2-7; 10 nucleotides line up with TRBD1. With V trimmed by 2 bases and J by 2 bases, 0 bases remained unmatched. Per germline, CDR1 MNHEY and CDR2 SVGAGI. CDR3 length equals 14 residues. CDR3 region: CASSYGQGAYEQYF. CDR3 coding DNA: TGTGCCAGCAGTTACGGACAGGGGGCCTACGAGCAGTACTTC.

The chain is built from TRBV6-1 and TRBJ2-7; TRBD1 aligns across 9 bases. The CDR3 runs to 12 residues. Trimming at V came to 11 bases and at J to 5 bases, leaving 7 bases not matched to a gene. CDR1 is MNHNS and CDR2 is SASEGT in the germline V gene. CDR3 region: CASRQGVHEQYF. The CDR3 coding sequence is TGTGCCTCCCGACAGGGGGTTCACGAGCAGTACTTC.

This clone is a singleton in its sample. The CDR3 loop reads CASSWGQGSYYGYTF. DNA of the CDR3: TGTGCCAGCAGCTGGGGACAGGGCAGCTACTATGGCTACACCTTC. The chain combines TRBV5-6 with TRBJ1-2, with 9 positions matching TRBD1. V shed 3 bases and J 3 bases; nucleotides not matched to a gene: 6. The CDR3 contains 15 residues. Per germline, CDR1 SGHDT and CDR2 YYEEEE.

This clone qualifies as medium-sized. The chain carries TRBV5-4 and TRBJ2-1; possible D gene TRBD2, 6 bases. Germline V gene sequence: CDR1 SGHNT, CDR2 YYREEE (reference sequence). This CDR3 is 15 amino acids long. The V end was cut by 5 bases, the J end by 4 bases, with 16 bases between. The CDR3 region is CASSQAAGGYNEQFF. DNA for the CDR3: TGTGCCAGCAGTCAGGCCGCTGGGGGGTACAATGAGCAGTTCTTC.

This chain uses TRBV4-1 with TRBJ1-4, with a possible D match to TRBD1 (6 bases). V was cut by 1 base and J by 8 bases, with 20 bases left in between. Germline V gives CDR1 MGHRA, CDR2 YSYEKL. The CDR3 has 17 amino acids. CDR3 nucleotides: TGCGCCAGCAGCCAAGCTAACAGTTCCAGGGGTCGCGAAAAACTGTTTTTT. It specifies CASSQANSSRGREKLFF.

The chain couples TRBV6-5 to TRBJ1-1, with D hard to call. Deletions cut 2 bases from V and 0 bases from J, with 10 bases between. The CDR3 runs 15 residues. Germline V gene sequence: CDR1 MNHEY, CDR2 SVGAGI. CDR3: CASSYDTAMNTEAFF. CDR3 sequence (DNA): TGTGCCAGCAGTTACGACACAGCTATGAACACTGAAGCTTTCTTT.

The chain is built from TRBV18 and TRBJ2-5; weak D call: TRBD2 (5 bases). The CDR3 runs to 13 residues. The V end lost 2 bases, the J end lost 5 bases, and 9 bases lay between the germline ends. Germline V lookup: CDR1 KGHSH, CDR2 LQKENI. CDR3 sequence reads: CASSPGSPETQYF. In nucleotides, the CDR3 is TGTGCCAGCTCACCAGGGAGTCCCGAGACCCAGTACTTC.

This clone was detected a few times. The genes are TRBV7-7 and TRBJ2-7; 8 nucleotides match TRBD1. This CDR3 has 13 amino acids. Losses at the gene ends were 3 bases for V and 9 bases for J; bases not matched to a gene: 7. Germline V gene lookup returns CDR1 SSHAT and CDR2 FNYEAQ (reference sequence). This CDR3 is CASSLTQGAGQYF. The CDR3 DNA reads TGTGCCAGCAGCTTGACTCAGGGGGCAGGGCAGTACTTC.

The chain couples TRBV10-3 to TRBJ2-3; 11 nucleotides line up with TRBD2. The germline gives CDR1 ENHRY, CDR2 SYGVKD. Trimming cost V 6 bases and J 4 bases; bases outside gene matches: 12. This CDR3 spans 17 amino acids. This CDR3 reads CAISGLAGGPSADTQYF. CDR3 sequence (DNA): TGTGCCATCAGCGGGTTAGCGGGAGGGCCGAGTGCAGATACGCAGTATTTT.

The chain recombines TRBV5-1 with TRBJ2-1; 7 bases fit TRBD2. Unmatched junction bases numbered 5, after V lost 0 bases and J lost 8 bases. The CDR3 extends over 14 amino acids. Germline lookup yields CDR1 SGHRS and CDR2 YFSETQ. Here the CDR3 DNA reads TGCGCCAGCAGCTTGGGCGGGGGTGTCGATGAGCAGTTCTTC. Its translation: CASSLGGGVDEQFF.

This clone was observed a single time. The chain combines TRBV7-2 with TRBJ1-2; no definite D call. Germline assignment: CDR1 SGHTA and CDR2 FQGNSA. The CDR3 has 14 amino acids. V lost 1 base and J lost 2, with 8 bases in between. CDR3 amino acids: CASSLGGTNYGYTF. The CDR3 DNA follows: TGTGCCAGCAGCTTAGGAGGCACCAACTATGGCTACACCTTC.

The chain is built from TRBV15 and TRBJ2-4; 10 nucleotides line up with TRBD1. From germline, CDR1 is LNHNV and CDR2 YYDKDF (reference sequence). This CDR3 spans 14 amino acids. The V gene end was trimmed by 5 bases and the J gene end by 9 bases; junction bases not matched to a gene: 7. CDR3 bases: TGTGCCACCAGCCCAGGGACAGGGGAGGGCATTCAGTACTTC. The encoded protein is CATSPGTGEGIQYF.

The chain links TRBV4-2 to TRBJ1-2; no clear D gene. The V end was cut by 0 bases, the J end by 1 base, with 9 bases between. This CDR3 spans 15 amino acids. Germline values: CDR1 LGHNA, CDR2 YNFKEQ. The DNA of the CDR3 is TGTGCCAGCAGCCAAGAGGAGAATATTAACTATGGCTACACCTTC. Its protein is CASSQEENINYGYTF.

The chain uses TRBV7-6 and TRBJ2-5, with 10 bases matching TRBD2. The CDR3 covers 16 residues. V gave up 7 bases and J gave up 4 bases; unmatched junction bases: 12. Germline CDR1 reads SGHVS; CDR2 reads FNYEAQ. CDR3 in amino acids: CASTLPASGSSETQYF. The CDR3 region has the DNA TGTGCCAGCACCCTCCCGGCTAGCGGGAGTTCAGAGACCCAGTACTTC.